Following are 27 T cell receptor beta chains from one sample sequenced in a study of T-cell reconstitution after alpha-beta-depleted transplantation in children. TCRbeta library construction was performed incorporating unique molecular identifiers. One entry per CDR3 protein results from TCRdb running MiXCR on the PCR reads. The sample shows fewer than 700,000 distinct CDR3 sequences, 10% to 15% of them seen only once. Sample: PBMCs, mostly from graft donor cells, taken 360 days after TCRalphabeta/CD19-depleted stem cell transplant. The receptors derive from a male patient between 5 and 17 years old who had a stem cell transplant for acute myeloid leukemia, so the T cells may come from the graft donor.

Many counts were recorded for this clonotype. This sequence joins TRBV6-1 and TRBJ2-7, with 7 bases fitting TRBD1. V was clipped by 4 bases and J by 0 bases; unmatched bases: 9. Germline-derived CDR1 and CDR2 are MNHNS and SASEGT. The CDR3 loop spans 16 amino acids. CDR3 protein: CASSVLVGGSSYEQYF. CDR3 nucleotide sequence: TGTGCCAGCAGTGTCCTTGTAGGGGGCAGCTCCTACGAGCAGTACTTC.

A few counts support this clonotype. The chain is built from TRBV21-1 and TRBJ1-1; the tabulated D call, TRBD1, remains unverified against the DNA. TRBV21-1 has pseudogene status. This CDR3 spans 18 amino acids. The CDR3 protein is CASSKNTPSISLNTEAFF. CDR3 bases: TGTGCCAGCAGCAAAAACACCCCTTCGATCTCGTTGAACACTGAAGCTTTCTTT.

This clonotype was detected a few times. The CDR3 DNA reads TGTGCCAGCAGCCAAGGCGGACCGGGACAGGGAAGGGTTGGCTACACCTTC. Translation gives CASSQGGPGQGRVGYTF. The chain uses TRBV3-1 and TRBJ1-2; 9 bases fit TRBD1. Germline CDR1 LGHDT, CDR2 YNNKEL (reference sequence). CDR3 size: 17 residues. Trimming at V came to 1 base and at J to 7 bases, leaving 13 bases not matched to a gene.

There are many counts of this clonotype. V is TRBV24-1 and J is TRBJ2-5; D ambiguous. In germline, CDR1 is KGHDR, CDR2 SFDVKD. Trimming left V 7 bases short and J 2 bases short, with 4 bases between. The CDR3 is 11 amino acids. CDR3 coding DNA: TGTGCCACCAGCGGGCAAGAGACCCAGTACTTC. Its translation is CATSGQETQYF.

In this sample, this clonotype turned up a few times. V usage is TRBV7-2 and J usage is TRBJ1-4; unclear D gene. The CDR3 runs to 16 residues. The V gene's germline CDR1 is SGHTA and CDR2 FQGNSA. Trimming left V 0 bases short and J 3 bases short, with 11 bases between. The CDR3 nucleotides are TGTGCCAGCAGCTTAGCGCGGGTGGCGGCTAATGAAAAACTGTTTTTT. This translates into CASSLARVAANEKLFF.

As DNA, the CDR3 is TGTGCCAGCAGCTTGACTAGCGGGATGTGGGAGCAGTTCTTC. This gives the protein CASSLTSGMWEQFF. The chain has TRBV11-1 and TRBJ2-1, with 11 bases fitting TRBD2. Trimming at V came to 3 bases and at J to 10 bases, leaving 5 bases not matched to a gene. The CDR3 runs 14 residues. CDR1 is SGHAT, CDR2 FQDESV, per germline (reference sequence).

The table lists this clonotype with a few counts. The V gene is TRBV13, the J gene TRBJ2-7; D is possibly TRBD2 (6 bases). Trimming shortened V by 5 bases and J by 0 bases, and 17 bases separated the two germline ends. This CDR3 has 16 amino acids. The V gene's germline CDR1 is PRHDT and CDR2 FYEKMQ (reference sequence). The CDR3, as DNA: TGTGCCAGCAGCACACGTAGGGCGGGACGCTCCTACGAGCAGTACTTC. Its protein is CASSTRRAGRSYEQYF.

About this clonotype itself: The junction differs from germline at one of its ends, possibly a read error. The chain recombines TRBV5-1 with TRBJ1-2; possible D gene TRBD1, 6 bases. The CDR3 sequence is 15 residues long. Germline lookup yields CDR1 SGHRS and CDR2 YFSETQ. The CDR3 reads CDSSLGGRETYGYTF. CDR3 sequence (DNA): TGCGACAGCAGCTTGGGGGGCAGGGAGACATATGGCTACACCTTC.

The chain carries TRBV4-3 and TRBJ2-6, with D hard to call. The germline gives CDR1 LGHNA, CDR2 YSLEER. Trimming took 0 bases from V and 0 from J, leaving 6 bases between them. The CDR3 runs to 16 residues. This CDR3 is CASSQDYNSGANVLTF. CDR3 in DNA: TGCGCCAGCAGCCAAGATTACAACTCTGGGGCCAACGTCCTGACTTTC.

This clonotype was seen a handful of times. This sequence joins TRBV5-6 and TRBJ1-4; no reliable D call. Germline lookup yields CDR1 SGHDT and CDR2 YYEEEE. The CDR3 has 14 residues. Trimming left V 6 bases short and J 8 bases short, with 17 bases between. The DNA of the CDR3 is TGTGCCAGCACCCGTTACCACAAGGAAGAAAAACTGTTTTTT. This gives the protein CASTRYHKEEKLFF.

This clonotype was seen more than once but under ten times. The genes are TRBV12-3 or TRBV12-4 and TRBJ2-2; D remains unclear. The CDR3 runs 16 residues. Deletions cut 2 bases from V and 1 base from J, with 11 bases between. In DNA form, the CDR3 reads TGTGCCAGCAGTTTACCAACACAGTTGAACACCGGGGAGCTGTTTTTT. Its protein is CASSLPTQLNTGELFF.

This clonotype has at least ten counts. The CDR3 sequence is CASSRAGGDEQFF. CDR3 DNA sequence: TGTGCCAGCAGCCGGGCAGGGGGTGATGAGCAGTTCTTC. V is TRBV12-3 or TRBV12-4 and J is TRBJ2-1; 7 bases are shared with TRBD1. J was trimmed by 8 bases and V by 6 bases; bases with no gene match: 7. This CDR3 is built from 13 residues.

This clonotype was counted at least ten times. The chain uses TRBV20-1 and TRBJ2-4; TRBD2 is a possible D gene (5 bases). The CDR3 consists of 14 residues. V lost 5 bases and J 1 base, leaving 12 bases between the germline ends. Germline V CDR1 and CDR2: DFQATT, SNEGSKA (reference sequence). CDR3 DNA: TGCAGTGCTGAGGGATTAAGGGCCAAAAACATTCAGTACTTC. Translated, it gives CSAEGLRAKNIQYF.

This clonotype was counted at least ten times. The V call is TRBV20-1, the J call TRBJ2-1; 10 bases map to TRBD1. The CDR3 spans 15 residues. Germline V gene data show CDR1 as DFQATT and CDR2 as SNEGSKA (reference sequence). Trimming took 4 bases from V and 0 from J; bases not matched to a gene: 3. The CDR3 sequence: CSAKRDRGSYNEQFF. The CDR3 DNA reads as TGCAGTGCTAAGCGGGACAGGGGCTCCTACAATGAGCAGTTCTTC.

This clonotype was observed a few times. This chain joins TRBV28 and TRBJ1-6; D remains unclear. The CDR3 loop spans 13 amino acids. CDR1 is MDHEN and CDR2 is SYDVKM in the germline V gene. The V and J ends lost 3 bases and 10 bases respectively, with 10 bases between them. Written as DNA, the CDR3 is TGTGCCAGCAGTTTCTTGGGCGGGTCACCCCTCCACTTT. It is translated as CASSFLGGSPLHF.

This clonotype was detected a few times. This chain uses TRBV29-1 with TRBJ2-5, with D maybe TRBD1 (6 bases). Germline V gene sequence: CDR1 SQVTM, CDR2 ANQGSEA. This CDR3 has 17 amino acids. V gave up 5 bases and J gave up 1 base, with 23 bases separating them. The CDR3 bases are TGCAGCGTTCATCTCAGGGGTTTTCGAGGGGTCCAAGAGACCCAGTACTTC. Protein sequence: CSVHLRGFRGVQETQYF.

DNA for the CDR3: TGTGCCAGCAGCCTCTTGATGGGCGGGTATGACACCGGGGAGCTGTTTTTT. Amino acid sequence: CASSLLMGGYDTGELFF. This sequence joins TRBV28 and TRBJ2-2; a weak D match, TRBD2 (5 bases). V lost 6 bases to trimming and J lost 3 bases, with 20 bases between them. Germline CDR1 reads MDHEN; CDR2 reads SYDVKM. This CDR3 has 17 amino acids.

In this sample, this clonotype turned up many times. V and J are TRBV20-1 and TRBJ2-5; a possible D gene is TRBD2 (6 bases). V shed 1 base and J shed 5 bases, with 17 bases lying between them. The CDR3 consists of 15 residues. Germline V gives CDR1 DFQATT, CDR2 SNEGSKA (reference sequence). CDR3 DNA: TGCAGTGCTAGAGTGGTGACTAGTCCCTTGGAGACCCAGTACTTC. This sequence encodes CSARVVTSPLETQYF.

V gene TRBV18 combines with J gene TRBJ2-7, with D hard to call. CDR1 is KGHSH and CDR2 is LQKENI in the germline V gene. Trimming shortened V by 5 bases and J by 4 bases, and 15 bases separated the two germline ends. The CDR3 is 14 amino acids. The CDR3 protein is CASSTVYPQYEQYF. The DNA for the CDR3 is TGTGCCAGCTCAACAGTATACCCACAGTACGAGCAGTACTTC.

The chain employs TRBV20-1 and TRBJ2-3; tentative D call: TRBD2 (5 bases). The V end was cut by 0 bases, the J end by 6 bases, with 10 bases between. CDR1 and CDR2 from the germline V gene are DFQATT and SNEGSKA (reference sequence). This CDR3 is built from 13 residues. The CDR3 DNA reads TGCAGTGCTAGAGAGGACTTCACCGATACGCAGTATTTT. It translates to CSAREDFTDTQYF.

Ten or more counts support this clonotype. This chain uses TRBV7-9 with TRBJ2-7, with TRBD2 identical over 8 bases. Per the germline V gene, CDR1 is SEHNR and CDR2 is FQNEAQ (reference sequence). V lost 6 bases and J lost 3; bases outside the gene matches: 7. CDR3 length equals 14 residues. The DNA of the CDR3 is TGTGCCAGCAGATCCGGGACTAGAAACTACGAGCAGTACTTC. Protein product: CASRSGTRNYEQYF.

V is TRBV28 and J is TRBJ1-4; the D gene is possibly TRBD1 (6 bases). Looked up from germline, CDR1 is MDHEN and CDR2 is SYDVKM. The length of the CDR3 is 19 residues. V gave up 2 bases and J gave up 2 bases, with 21 bases separating them. CDR3 sequence: CASSLVLRDQTGTNEKLFF. The CDR3 region has the DNA TGTGCCAGCAGTTTAGTCCTACGGGACCAAACAGGGACTAATGAAAAACTGTTTTTT.

V is TRBV24-1 and J is TRBJ2-1; no reliable D call. The CDR3 has 17 amino acids. V lost 2 bases and J 5 bases, leaving 18 bases between the germline ends. From germline, CDR1 is KGHDR and CDR2 SFDVKD. The CDR3: CATSDSILMTRNNEQFF. CDR3 DNA sequence: TGTGCCACCAGTGATTCCATCCTGATGACAAGGAACAATGAGCAGTTCTTC.

This clonotype was found a few times. V is TRBV9 and J is TRBJ1-2, with D possibly being TRBD1 (5 bases). Germline CDR1 is SGDLS and CDR2 is YYNGEE. Between the trimmed V and J ends, which lost 0 bases and 4 bases, there was a span of 10 bases. CDR3 length equals 14 residues. The CDR3 DNA reads as TGTGCCAGCAGCGTAGCTCCGGGGGGCTATGGCTACACCTTC. It translates to CASSVAPGGYGYTF.

J is TRBJ1-1 and V is TRBV10-3, with 8 bases lining up with TRBD1. From germline, CDR1 is ENHRY and CDR2 SYGVKD. V dropped 6 bases and J dropped 6; count of bases not matched to a gene: 12. This CDR3 is 15 amino acids long. CDR3: CAIRTGALGVSEAFF. The CDR3 DNA reads as TGTGCCATCAGGACAGGGGCGCTGGGGGTTTCTGAAGCTTTCTTT.

The chain carries TRBV7-6 and TRBJ2-7, with 7 bases lining up with TRBD1. Germline-derived CDR1 and CDR2 are SGHVS and FNYEAQ. The CDR3 is 14 residues long. With 0 bases clipped from V and 1 base from J, the junction kept 0 bases outside the gene matches. CDR3 coding DNA: TGTGCCAGCAGCTTAGCGGACAGGTCCTACGAGCAGTACTTC. It specifies CASSLADRSYEQYF.

This clonotype has at least ten counts. The chain recombines TRBV6-2 or TRBV6-3 with TRBJ2-1; D could derive from TRBD1 or TRBD2 (6 bases each). The V gene lost 8 bases and the J gene lost 5 bases, with 19 bases spanning the gap. This CDR3 contains 15 residues. Germline CDR1 MNHEY, CDR2 SVGEGT. This CDR3 is CASGTRRGEHNEQFF. The CDR3 region has the DNA TGTGCCAGCGGTACAAGGAGGGGGGAACACAATGAGCAGTTCTTC.